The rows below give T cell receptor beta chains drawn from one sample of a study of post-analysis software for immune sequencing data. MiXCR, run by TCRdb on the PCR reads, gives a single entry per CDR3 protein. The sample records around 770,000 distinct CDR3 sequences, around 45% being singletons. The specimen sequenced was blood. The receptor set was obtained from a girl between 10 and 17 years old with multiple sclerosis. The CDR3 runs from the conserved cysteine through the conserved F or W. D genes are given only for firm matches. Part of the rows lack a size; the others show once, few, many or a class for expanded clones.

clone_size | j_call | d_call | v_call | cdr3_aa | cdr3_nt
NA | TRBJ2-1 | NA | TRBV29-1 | CSVGMFAGRTIGEQFF | TGCAGCGTTGGCATGTTTGCGGGAAGGACGATAGGTGAGCAGTTCTTC
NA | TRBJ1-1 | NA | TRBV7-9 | CASSWWDIRAFF | TGTGCCAGCAGCTGGTGGGACATAAGAGCTTTCTTT
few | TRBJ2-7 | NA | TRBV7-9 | CASSFGVEVGEQYF | TGTGCCAGCAGCTTCGGTGTGGAGGTCGGCGAGCAGTACTTC
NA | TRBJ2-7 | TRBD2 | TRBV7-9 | CASSSQGTSREQYF | TGTGCCAGCAGCTCTCAAGGGACTAGTCGGGAGCAGTACTTC
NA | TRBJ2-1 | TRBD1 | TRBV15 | CATSPDRGEGRDEQFF | TGTGCCACTTCCCCGGACAGGGGCGAAGGGAGGGATGAGCAGTTCTTC
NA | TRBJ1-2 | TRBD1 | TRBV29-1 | CSVTGGAVYGYTF | TGCAGCGTAACAGGGGGCGCAGTATATGGCTACACCTTC
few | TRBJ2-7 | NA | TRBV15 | CATKTARGIGEQYF | TGTGCCACGAAGACAGCGCGGGGTATCGGCGAGCAGTACTTC
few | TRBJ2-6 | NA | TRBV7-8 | CASSSGWGANVLTF | TGTGCCAGCAGCTCCGGATGGGGGGCCAACGTCCTGACTTTC
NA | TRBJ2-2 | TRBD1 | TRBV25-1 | CASSDRQGRGELFF | TGTGCCAGCAGTGATAGACAGGGTCGCGGGGAGCTGTTTTTT
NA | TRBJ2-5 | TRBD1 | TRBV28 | CASSSGQGAGETQYF | TGTGCCAGCAGTTCGGGACAGGGGGCTGGAGAGACCCAGTACTTC
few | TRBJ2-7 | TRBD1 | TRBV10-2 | CASSTQGAAYEQYF | TGCGCCAGCAGTACCCAGGGGGCGGCCTACGAGCAGTACTTC
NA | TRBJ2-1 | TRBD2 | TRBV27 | CASGKGTTVEQFF | TGTGCCAGCGGAAAAGGGACTACGGTTGAGCAGTTCTTC
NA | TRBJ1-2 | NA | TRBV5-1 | CASSLGPDKGRGGYTF | TGCGCCAGCAGCTTGGGACCAGACAAGGGTCGCGGGGGCTACACCTTC
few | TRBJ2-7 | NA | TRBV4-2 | CASSQEASPSYEQYF | TGTGCCAGCAGCCAAGAGGCCAGCCCCTCCTACGAGCAGTACTTC
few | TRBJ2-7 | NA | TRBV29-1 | CSVDRDSTGEQYF | TGCAGCGTTGACCGGGATTCCACGGGGGAGCAGTACTTC
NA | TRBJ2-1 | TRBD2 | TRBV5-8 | CASSAGTSASRGYNEQFF | TGTGCCAGCAGCGCCGGGACTAGCGCGTCACGGGGCTACAATGAGCAGTTCTTC
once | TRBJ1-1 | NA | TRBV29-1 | CSVARRADSTEAFF | TGCAGCGTTGCGAGGCGGGCAGACAGCACTGAAGCTTTCTTT